Below are 29 T cell receptor beta chains sequenced from a single sample in a study of CD8+ T cells in alopecia areata. Reverse transcription of extracted RNA yielded cDNA, which provided the sequencing template. Produced via immunoSEQ multiplex PCR; TCRdb's table is partial and in-frame only. This table has approximately 24,000 clones, 40% to 65% appearing once. The sample comprised NKG2D-high CD8+ T cells sorted from blood. These receptors were obtained from a human donor with alopecia areata.

In this sample, this clone is medium-sized. V is TRBV4-1 and J is TRBJ2-5, with TRBD2 identical over 9 bases. J gave up 0 bases and V 3 bases, and 5 bases lay outside the gene matches. The CDR3 length is 16 residues. Germline CDR1 and CDR2: MGHRA and YSYEKL. The CDR3 DNA reads as TGCGCCAGCAGCCACGGCGCGGGAGGGCACCAAGAGACCCAGTACTTC. It translates to CASSHGAGGHQETQYF.

V usage is TRBV7-2 and J usage is TRBJ2-7; perhaps TRBD2 as D (5 bases). This CDR3 comprises 13 residues. V was trimmed by 7 bases and J by 4 bases, leaving 14 bases between them. CDR1 and CDR2 (germline): SGHTA, FQGNSA. CDR3 protein: CASKFPRGYEQYF. The CDR3 DNA follows: TGTGCCAGCAAGTTCCCCCGAGGGTACGAGCAGTACTTC.

The chain carries TRBV4-1 and TRBJ2-2, with D possibly being TRBD1 (6 bases). CDR3 length: 17 amino acids. The germline CDR1 and CDR2 sequences are MGHRA and YSYEKL. Trimming pared 0 bases from V and 0 bases from J, leaving 11 bases between. Written as DNA, the CDR3 is TGCGCCAGCAGCCAAGATAGGACAGCACCGAACACCGGGGAGCTGTTTTTT. It translates to CASSQDRTAPNTGELFF.

The chain employs TRBV7-3 and TRBJ2-2; D unresolved. Germline V lookup: CDR1 SGHTA, CDR2 FQGTGA. V lost 4 bases and J 7 bases, leaving 10 bases between the germline ends. The CDR3 extends over 13 amino acids. CDR3 nucleotide sequence: TGTGCCAGCAGCTATGGGATCAACGGGGAGCTGTTTTTT. This sequence encodes CASSYGINGELFF.

This chain joins TRBV9 and TRBJ2-7, with D possibly called TRBD1 or TRBD2 (5 bases each). The CDR3 loop spans 18 amino acids. Germline CDR1 SGDLS, CDR2 YYNGEE. V lost 0 bases, J lost 7 bases, and 26 bases lay in between. This CDR3 reads CASSVGSRGEPGPGEQYF. The CDR3 coding sequence is TGTGCCAGCAGCGTAGGCTCTCGGGGCGAACCGGGTCCGGGGGAGCAGTACTTC.

The chain has TRBV7-9 and TRBJ2-1; D is possibly TRBD2 (6 bases). The CDR3 sequence is 14 residues long. V was clipped by 2 bases and J by 3 bases, with 8 bases between them. Germline V gene sequence: CDR1 SEHNR, CDR2 FQNEAQ (reference sequence). CDR3 DNA sequence: TGTGCCAGCAGCTTATCCGGGAGCTACAATGAGCAGTTCTTC. Translated, it gives CASSLSGSYNEQFF.

A few counts support this clone. V gene TRBV7-8 combines with J gene TRBJ2-4; 9 bases are shared with TRBD2. Germline lookup yields CDR1 SGHVS and CDR2 FQNEAQ. This CDR3 is built from 17 residues. Trimming took 4 bases from V and 6 from J; bases not matched to a gene: 13. The DNA for the CDR3 is TGTGCCAGCAGCTATACGGTTGCGGGAGGGCCGATAAACATTCAGTACTTC. Translation gives CASSYTVAGGPINIQYF.

The J gene is TRBJ2-1, the V gene TRBV5-1, with 7 positions matching TRBD2. The germline gives CDR1 SGHRS, CDR2 YFSETQ. The CDR3 is 14 amino acids. The ends lost 5 bases at V and 4 bases at J; junction bases unmatched: 6. The CDR3 here is CASRILGLYNEQFF. The DNA of the CDR3 is TGCGCCAGCAGGATCCTGGGACTATACAATGAGCAGTTCTTC.

The CDR3 sequence: CASSRRDRGPSYGYTF. DNA for the CDR3: TGTGCCAGCAGCCGGAGGGACAGGGGGCCGAGCTATGGCTACACCTTC. V gene TRBV5-6 combines with J gene TRBJ1-2; 12 bases line up with TRBD1. Looked up from germline, CDR1 is SGHDT and CDR2 is YYEEEE. The CDR3 is 16 residues long. V dropped 4 bases and J dropped 4; count of bases not matched to a gene: 8.

V usage is TRBV7-8 and J usage is TRBJ2-3; D may be TRBD2 (6 bases). This CDR3 spans 19 amino acids. Germline-derived CDR1 and CDR2 are SGHVS and FQNEAQ. Trimming pared 1 base from V and 0 bases from J, leaving 20 bases between. The CDR3 DNA is TGTGCCAGCAGCTTAGATGGCGGGGATGGCGGGACTAGCACAGATACGCAGTATTTT. Its translation: CASSLDGGDGGTSTDTQYF.

This chain joins TRBV4-1 and TRBJ2-7, with 7 bases lining up with TRBD2. CDR3 length: 16 amino acids. V gave up 0 bases and J gave up 4 bases; unmatched junction bases: 9. Per germline, CDR1 MGHRA and CDR2 YSYEKL. Here the CDR3 DNA reads TGCGCCAGCAGCCAAGAAGCGGTAGCGGGTAGATACGAGCAGTACTTC. Protein sequence: CASSQEAVAGRYEQYF.

The rearrangement uses TRBV5-1 and TRBJ2-2, with no clear D. Germline V gene data show CDR1 as SGHRS and CDR2 as YFSETQ. CDR3 length: 13 amino acids. Deletions cut 0 bases from V and 0 bases from J, with 0 bases between. CDR3 nucleotides: TGCGCCAGCAGCTTGGCGAACACCGGGGAGCTGTTTTTT. As protein: CASSLANTGELFF.

This clone turned up a few times. V and J are TRBV19 and TRBJ2-1; D may be TRBD1 or TRBD2 (5 bases each). From germline, CDR1 is LNHDA and CDR2 SQIVND (reference sequence). CDR3 length equals 16 residues. Between the trimmed V and J ends, which lost 4 bases and 0 bases, there was a span of 13 bases. The CDR3: CASSTPGTGSYNEQFF. CDR3 in DNA: TGTGCCAGTAGTACCCCAGGGACCGGCTCCTACAATGAGCAGTTCTTC.

The chain is built from TRBV28 and TRBJ2-7, with D possibly being TRBD2 (6 bases). Germline assignment: CDR1 MDHEN and CDR2 SYDVKM. V was clipped by 3 bases and J by 9 bases, with 21 bases between them. CDR3 length: 15 amino acids. This CDR3 reads CASSFLWSRPEGQYF. The CDR3 nucleotides are TGTGCCAGCAGTTTCTTGTGGTCGCGGCCGGAGGGGCAGTACTTC.

J is TRBJ1-5 and V is TRBV28; maybe TRBD1 (6 bases). Trimming pared 6 bases from V and 9 bases from J, leaving 15 bases between. The CDR3 has 13 amino acids. Germline assignment: CDR1 MDHEN and CDR2 SYDVKM. CDR3 DNA sequence: TGTGCCAGCAGATGGGGGCCCCTGGGGCCCCAGCATTTT. Its protein product is CASRWGPLGPQHF. Variable domain in full (rest from reference TRBV28 and TRBJ1-5): DVKVTQSSRYLVKRTGEKVFLECVQDMDHENMFWYRQDPGLGLRLIYFSYDVKMKEKGDIPEGYSVSREKKERFSLILESASTNQTSMYLCASRWGPLGPQHFGDGTRLSIL.

Here the CDR3 DNA reads TGTGCCAGCAGCTTGGAAGTTGGCGGGACTTTAGAAGGCGAGCAGTACTTC. Amino acids: CASSLEVGGTLEGEQYF. The V and J genes are TRBV5-4 and TRBJ2-7, with D tentatively TRBD2 (6 bases). V was cut by 0 bases and J by 6 bases, with 22 bases left in between. The CDR3 consists of 17 residues. CDR1 is SGHNT and CDR2 is YYREEE in the germline V gene (reference sequence).

V gene TRBV12-5 combines with J gene TRBJ1-1; D uncertain. CDR1 LGHNT and CDR2 FRNRAP come from the germline V gene. Trimming pared 6 bases from V and 1 base from J, leaving 3 bases between. The CDR3 runs to 11 residues. Here the CDR3 DNA reads TGTGCTAGTGGCCCGAACACTGAAGCTTTCTTT. It yields the protein CASGPNTEAFF.

The chain combines TRBV11-2 with TRBJ2-3, with D tentatively TRBD2 (7 bases). The CDR3 extends over 14 amino acids. Trimming took 5 bases from V and 5 from J, leaving 14 bases between them. Germline V gives CDR1 SGHAT, CDR2 FQNNGV. The CDR3 nucleotides read TGTGCCAGCAGCAGGGGGGGGCCGGGAGATACGCAGTATTTT. It is translated as CASSRGGPGDTQYF.

The V gene is TRBV19, the J gene TRBJ1-1; 8 nucleotides match TRBD1. This CDR3 has 16 amino acids. Germline V gives CDR1 LNHDA, CDR2 SQIVND (reference sequence). The V and J ends lost 4 bases and 4 bases, in that order; junction bases with no gene match: 11. The CDR3 DNA reads TGTGCCAGTAGTACCCGCGGACAGGGTCCCGGCACTGAAGCTTTCTTT. Residues: CASSTRGQGPGTEAFF.

This clone appeared a few times. J is TRBJ2-5 and V is TRBV4-1; TRBD1 aligns across 8 bases. TRBJ2-7 explains the end of the DNA better; the J call may be wrong. Germline values: CDR1 MGHRA, CDR2 YSYEKL. The CDR3 has 17 amino acids. CDR3 nucleotide sequence: TGCGCCAGCAGCCAAGATGCGTCGGGGACAGGTGCCTACGAGCAGTACTTC. It codes for CASSQDASGTGAYEQYF.

The chain is built from TRBV11-2 and TRBJ2-1; D unresolved. V was pared by 6 bases and J by 1 base, with 7 bases between. The CDR3 extends over 13 amino acids. Germline V lookup: CDR1 SGHAT, CDR2 FQNNGV. This CDR3 reads CASREGSYNEQFF. CDR3 nucleotide sequence: TGTGCCAGCAGGGAAGGGTCCTACAATGAGCAGTTCTTC.

This chain links TRBV7-3 with TRBJ1-1; TRBD1 matches 8 bases. The V segment lost 0 bases and the J segment 7 bases; nucleotides outside the gene matches: 4. The CDR3 contains 14 residues. Germline CDR1 SGHTA, CDR2 FQGTGA. Here the CDR3 reads CASSLTGGQVEAFF. The CDR3 DNA reads as TGTGCCAGCAGCTTAACGGGGGGACAGGTTGAAGCTTTCTTT.

The chain joins TRBV10-3 to TRBJ2-1; possibly TRBD1 or TRBD2 for D (5 bases each). Trimming stripped 7 bases from V and 7 bases from J, with 23 bases between. This CDR3 is 16 amino acids long. CDR1 ENHRY and CDR2 SYGVKD come from the germline V gene. Here the CDR3 DNA reads TGTGCCATCAAGCCTCCCAGGGAGCACATGATGAATGAGCAGTTCTTC. This codes for CAIKPPREHMMNEQFF.

This clone turned up a few times. The chain combines TRBV28 with TRBJ2-1; tentatively, D is TRBD1 (5 bases). Germline CDR1 MDHEN, CDR2 SYDVKM. CDR3 length: 17 residues. The ends were cut back, 3 bases at V and 2 bases at J, with 17 bases in the middle. The CDR3 protein is CASSFRFRVRAYNEQFF. The CDR3 coding sequence is TGTGCCAGCAGTTTCCGCTTCAGGGTTAGGGCCTACAATGAGCAGTTCTTC.

The J gene is TRBJ1-1, the V gene TRBV19; no reliable D call. The CDR3 totals 14 residues. V was trimmed by 7 bases and J by 5 bases, leaving 17 bases between them. Germline-derived CDR1 and CDR2 are LNHDA and SQIVND (reference sequence). CDR3 sequence: CASNHGSSSTEAFF. The DNA of the CDR3 is TGTGCCAGTAACCACGGGAGCAGTTCGACTGAAGCTTTCTTT.

This sequence joins TRBV6-6 and TRBJ2-1, with 13 bases aligning to TRBD2. Germline V CDR1 and CDR2: MNHNY, SVGAGI (reference sequence). This CDR3 spans 14 amino acids. The V segment lost 7 bases and the J segment 7 bases; nucleotides outside the gene matches: 4. The CDR3 here is CASIEGLAGNEQFF. The CDR3 DNA reads TGTGCCAGCATCGAGGGACTAGCGGGGAATGAGCAGTTCTTC.

This chain connects TRBV28 to TRBJ2-3; 9 positions match TRBD2. This CDR3 is built from 17 residues. Germline CDR1 is MDHEN and CDR2 is SYDVKM. The trim removed 4 bases at V and 2 bases at J, leaving 10 bases unmatched. The CDR3 protein is CASSSPMTSGDTDTQYF. The CDR3 coding sequence is TGTGCCAGCAGTTCCCCCATGACTAGCGGAGACACAGATACGCAGTATTTT.

The chain has TRBV4-1 and TRBJ1-2; maybe TRBD1 (6 bases). This CDR3 has 17 amino acids. The germline CDR1 and CDR2 sequences are MGHRA and YSYEKL. V was trimmed by 1 base and J by 4 bases, leaving 19 bases between them. CDR3 nucleotides: TGCGCCAGCAGCCAAGTGGCTTTAACAGGGCGCGGCTATGGCTACACCTTC. The encoded protein is CASSQVALTGRGYGYTF.

The chain combines TRBV21-1 with TRBJ2-1; TRBD1, the table's D call, was not compared with the DNA. TRBV21-1 is labeled a pseudogene. The CDR3 runs to 17 residues. The CDR3 protein is CASSKGFNRRPYNEQFF. DNA for the CDR3: TGTGCCAGCAGCAAAGGGTTCAACAGGCGACCCTACAATGAGCAGTTCTTC.